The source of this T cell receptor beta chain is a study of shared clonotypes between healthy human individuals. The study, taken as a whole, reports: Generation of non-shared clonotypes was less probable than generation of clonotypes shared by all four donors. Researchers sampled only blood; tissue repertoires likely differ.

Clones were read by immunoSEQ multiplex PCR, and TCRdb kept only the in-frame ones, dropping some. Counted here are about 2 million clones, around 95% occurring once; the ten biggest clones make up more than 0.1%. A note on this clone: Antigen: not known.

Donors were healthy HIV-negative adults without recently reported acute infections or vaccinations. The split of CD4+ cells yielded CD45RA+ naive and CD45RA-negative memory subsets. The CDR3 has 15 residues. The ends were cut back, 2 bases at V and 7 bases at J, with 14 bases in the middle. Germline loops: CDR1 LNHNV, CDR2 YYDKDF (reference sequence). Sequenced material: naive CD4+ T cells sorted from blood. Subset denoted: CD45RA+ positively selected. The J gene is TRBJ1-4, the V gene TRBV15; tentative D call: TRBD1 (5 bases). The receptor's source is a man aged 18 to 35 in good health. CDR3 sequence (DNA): TGTGCCACCAGCAGAACCCCCCTGGGGGGTGAAAAACTGTTTTTT. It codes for CATSRTPLGGEKLFF. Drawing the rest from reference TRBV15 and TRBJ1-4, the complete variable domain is DAMVIQNPRYQVTQFGKPVTLSCSQTLNHNVMYWYQQKSSQAPKLLFHYYDKDFNNEADTPDNFQSRRPNTSFCFLDIRSPGLGDTAMYLCATSRTPLGGEKLFFGSGTQLSVL.